This TCR beta chain was found in a study of blood T cell repertoires in COVID-19. The overall study: In each case, the material was cDNA or gDNA derived from T cells, B-cell-depleted T cells, or PBMCs.

Losses at the gene ends were 7 bases for V and 6 bases for J; bases not matched to a gene: 12. From germline, CDR1 is LGHDT and CDR2 YNNKEL (reference sequence). The CDR3 is made up of 14 amino acids. Original analysis: Researchers report that nucleated cell counts were estimated from reference gene primer amplification. TCRdb's table, derived via immunoSEQ multiplex PCR, lists solely in-frame clones and lacks some. V and J calls plus clone size are reproduced from that table; the DNA served to infer D and trimming. Here the sample spans over 20,000 clones, around 88% being singletons. This clone is judged medium-sized.

The chain carries TRBV3-1 (or the pseudogene TRBV3-2) and TRBJ2-7; 7 bases align to TRBD1. The sequenced material came from peripheral blood. This clonotype was obtained from a man aged 70 or older with acute or convalescent COVID-19. DNA of the CDR3: TGTGCCAGCACAAAAGTCAGGGGGAATGGCGAGCAGTACTTC. Protein sequence: CASTKVRGNGEQYF.